The source of this T cell receptor (beta chain) is a study of spatial heterogeneity in lung cancer. Overall study: Mean representation of each unique TCR and UMI combination in the raw reads exceeded ten occurrences. Whole-study findings and limits: Alpha and beta chain coverage of tumor T cells was estimated at about 7% and 13%, respectively. Counts that tracked tumor mutation counts were those of expanded intratumoral alpha and beta TCRs.

The CDR3 contains 13 residues. The V end lost 6 bases, the J end lost 1 base, and 9 bases lay between the germline ends. Germline CDR1 is MNHEY and CDR2 is SVGAGI. Time point here: sample taken at primary tumor resection. Whole RNA from tumor, nontumor lung or frozen PBMC was sequenced unsorted. Individually, TCR cDNA molecules were each labelled with a unique molecular identifier. Using its own MiXCR run on the 5' RACE reads, TCRdb lists one record per CDR3 protein. Seen here are 100,000 or so distinct CDR3 sequences, 3.5% to 5% observed once, and the top ten hold 21%. This clonotype has a count of ten or more. Antigen specificity is unknown.

The chain joins TRBV6-5 to TRBJ2-5; no firm D call. The receptor was isolated from a male donor with early-stage non-small cell lung cancer. Sample: lung tumor tissue, taken at surgery. CDR3 residues: CASRIHSQETQYF. Written as DNA, the CDR3 is TGTGCCAGCAGGATCCATAGCCAAGAGACCCAGTACTTC.